This TCR beta chain was sequenced during a study of read filtering for tumor transcriptome and immune sequencing. This library used about 400 ng RNA and molecular barcoded adaptors spanning alpha/delta and beta/gamma chains. TCRdb processed the reads anew with MiXCR; each CDR3 protein has one entry. The repertoire has tens of thousands of distinct CDR3 sequences, around a fifth of them found once; the top ten carry more than 9.5%. This CDR3 is built from 11 residues. Germline CDR1 and CDR2: MDHEN and SYDVKM. V was pared by 6 bases and J by 6 bases, with 8 bases between. This clonotype showed up just a few times.

The source material was a population of CD138-negative cells sorted from bone marrow. The chain combines TRBV28 with TRBJ1-1; D not resolved. This TCR was sampled from a donor at least 40 years old with multiple myeloma. Written as DNA, the CDR3 is TGTGCCAGCAGGTCAGCGGCTGAAGCTTTCTTT. Translated, it gives CASRSAAEAFF.